The next 23 T cell receptor beta chains were all read from a single sample in a study of blood T cell repertoires in COVID-19. Some clones are missing from TCRdb's copy, which holds only in-frame ones; the method was immunoSEQ multiplex PCR. Of roughly 570,000 clones listed, 85% to 90% were seen once; the top ten hold about 8.2%. The sample taken for sequencing was peripheral blood. The source of these receptors is a woman aged 50 to 60 with COVID-19, enrolled during active disease.

This chain links TRBV7-2 with TRBJ2-1, with 11 bases that match TRBD2. V shed 3 bases and J 0 bases; nucleotides not matched to a gene: 7. The CDR3 totals 18 residues. Germline lookup yields CDR1 SGHTA and CDR2 FQGNSA. The CDR3 DNA reads as TGTGCCAGCAGCTTCCAGACTAGCGGGGAGGGCTCCTACAATGAGCAGTTCTTC. Translated, it gives CASSFQTSGEGSYNEQFF.

This rearrangement joins TRBV28 to TRBJ1-5; the D gene is possibly TRBD1 (5 bases). The germline V gene encodes CDR1 MDHEN and CDR2 SYDVKM. The CDR3 extends over 14 amino acids. V lost 2 bases and J lost 6, with 11 bases in between. The chain's CDR3 is CASSLRQRGQPQHF. The CDR3, as DNA: TGTGCCAGCAGTTTAAGACAGCGGGGTCAGCCCCAGCATTTT.

This chain links TRBV3-1 (or the pseudogene TRBV3-2) with TRBJ2-7, with TRBD2 matching 9 bases. Germline CDR1 reads LGHDT; CDR2 reads YNNKEL (reference sequence). The CDR3 length is 12 residues. V lost 6 bases to trimming and J lost 13 bases; unmatched junction nucleotides: 10. CDR3 sequence: CASSLSGGDDYF. DNA for the CDR3: TGTGCCAGCAGTCTTAGCGGGGGCGATGATTACTTC.

The chain joins TRBV5-1 to TRBJ1-1, with a tentative D call TRBD1 (6 bases). Germline V lookup: CDR1 SGHRS, CDR2 YFSETQ. The CDR3 is made up of 14 amino acids. Trimming cost V 5 bases and J 5 bases, with 16 bases left between them. The CDR3 region has the DNA TGCGCCAGCAGTCCATCACAGGGATGGACTGAAGCTTTCTTT. Protein product: CASSPSQGWTEAFF.

V is TRBV7-9 and J is TRBJ1-1; D remains unclear. Trimming pared 5 bases from V and 0 bases from J, leaving 13 bases between. There are 15 residues in the CDR3. Germline V gene data show CDR1 as SEHNR and CDR2 as FQNEAQ (reference sequence). The CDR3 nucleotides read TGTGCCAGCAGCCTTAACCCGGGGATGAACACTGAAGCTTTCTTT. Protein: CASSLNPGMNTEAFF.

The V call is TRBV10-3, the J call TRBJ1-2, with D possibly TRBD1 on 5 matching bases. Germline-derived CDR1 and CDR2 are ENHRY and SYGVKD. The V end was cut by 3 bases, the J end by 8 bases, with 13 bases between. The CDR3 is 13 residues long. For the CDR3, the DNA is TGTGCCATCAGTGAAGAGACAGTAGACGGCTACACCTTC. Encoded protein: CAISEETVDGYTF.

The rearrangement joins TRBV4-2 to TRBJ1-4; D uncertain. CDR3 size: 15 residues. V was shortened by 0 bases and J by 4 bases, with 9 bases between the two germline ends. Germline lookup yields CDR1 LGHNA and CDR2 YNFKEQ. The CDR3 protein is CASSQDPGNNEKLFF. The CDR3 DNA reads as TGTGCCAGCAGCCAAGATCCCGGGAATAATGAAAAACTGTTTTTT.

This clone was seen just once. The chain joins TRBV11-2 to TRBJ2-3, with 10 bases lining up with TRBD2. CDR1 and CDR2 (germline): SGHAT, FQNNGV. Trimming took 5 bases from V and 5 from J; bases not matched to a gene: 10. The CDR3 covers 16 residues. CDR3: CASSLILAGGVDTQYF. In DNA, the CDR3 is TGTGCCAGCAGCCTAATATTAGCGGGGGGAGTAGATACGCAGTATTTT.

The chain is built from TRBV19 and TRBJ1-4, with 9 bases identical to TRBD1. Germline V CDR1 and CDR2: LNHDA, SQIVND (reference sequence). The V and J ends lost 5 bases and 8 bases, in that order; junction bases with no gene match: 6. The CDR3 spans 14 residues. CDR3 region: CASSSRTGEEKLFF. The CDR3 DNA is TGTGCCAGTAGTTCCCGGACAGGGGAGGAAAAACTGTTTTTT.

The V and J genes are TRBV9 and TRBJ2-7, with 11 bases matching TRBD2. Germline-derived CDR1 and CDR2 are SGDLS and YYNGEE. With 4 bases clipped from V and 3 bases from J, the junction kept 15 bases outside the gene matches. The length of the CDR3 is 18 residues. The chain's CDR3 is CASSPGTSGPSILYEQYF. CDR3 DNA sequence: TGTGCCAGCAGCCCAGGGACTAGCGGTCCGTCAATTCTCTACGAGCAGTACTTC. The full variable domain, with the rest looked up from reference TRBV9 and TRBJ2-7, is DSGVTQTPKHLITATGQRVTLRCSPRSGDLSVYWYQQSLDQGLQFLIQYYNGEERAKGNILERFSAQQFPDLHSELNLSSLELGDSALYFCASSPGTSGPSILYEQYFGPGTRLTVT.

A single count supports this clone. V and J are TRBV11-2 and TRBJ2-1, with 12 bases matching TRBD2. The CDR3 sequence is 19 residues long. V lost 5 bases and J lost 4; bases outside the gene matches: 15. The V gene's germline CDR1 is SGHAT and CDR2 FQNNGV. The CDR3 region is CASSHEVGSTSGGYNEQFF. DNA of the CDR3: TGTGCCAGCAGCCACGAAGTGGGGAGTACTAGCGGGGGGTACAATGAGCAGTTCTTC.

On this clone: A much larger clone lies one base from this, so it may be a read error. V and J are TRBV7-8 and TRBJ2-7; TRBD1 aligns across 8 bases. Germline V lookup: CDR1 SGHVS, CDR2 FQNEAQ. J lost 3 bases, V lost 3 bases, and 4 bases had no gene match. The CDR3 spans 14 residues. The CDR3 DNA is TGTGCCAGCAGCTTCGGGACAGGAGACTACGAGCAGTACTTC. Translated, it gives CASSFGTGDYEQYF.

The genes are TRBV6-5 and TRBJ2-1; perhaps TRBD2 as D (5 bases). CDR3 length equals 14 residues. The germline V and J ends were trimmed by 8 bases and 9 bases, with 20 bases remaining between them. The germline gives CDR1 MNHEY, CDR2 SVGAGI. This CDR3 reads CASSEVAGVGEQFF. CDR3 sequence (DNA): TGTGCCAGCTCGGAAGTGGCGGGTGTCGGTGAGCAGTTCTTC.

In regard to this clone: The germline gene is not matched at one end of the junction; a read error may be the cause. The J gene is TRBJ1-1, the V gene TRBV7-2; TRBD1 aligns across 9 bases. Per germline, CDR1 SGHTA and CDR2 FQGNSA. The length of the CDR3 is 15 residues. CDR3 DNA sequence: TGTGCCAGCAGCCTTCCCAACAGGGGGCTGTCAGTCCCCCCCTTT. Translating it yields CASSLPNRGLSVPPF.

The chain is built from TRBV30 and TRBJ1-2; D uncertain. Germline V gene sequence: CDR1 GTSNPN, CDR2 SVGIG (reference sequence). V lost 1 base, J lost 11 bases, and 20 bases lay in between. The CDR3 has 14 amino acids. The CDR3 nucleotides read TGTGCCTGGAGTGGGGTTGGCAGACTTATCTATTACACCTTC. Protein sequence: CAWSGVGRLIYYTF.

This clone was seen once. The chain couples TRBV10-3 to TRBJ2-4; tentative D call: TRBD2 (6 bases). The CDR3 is 17 residues long. The germline V gene encodes CDR1 ENHRY and CDR2 SYGVKD. Trimming removed 6 bases from V and 4 bases from J, with 22 bases in between. CDR3: CAISPGLNYGGKNIQYF. The CDR3 DNA follows: TGTGCCATCAGCCCTGGGTTAAATTATGGGGGGAAAAACATTCAGTACTTC.

CDR3 bases: TGTGCCAGCAGCCTCGACTCGACAGGGGGGATGAACACTGAAGCTTTCTTT. Encoded protein: CASSLDSTGGMNTEAFF. The gene calls are TRBV5-4 and TRBJ1-1; 9 bases align to TRBD1. The CDR3 spans 17 residues. J was trimmed by 0 bases and V by 4 bases; bases with no gene match: 10. CDR1 and CDR2 from the germline V gene are SGHNT and YYREEE (reference sequence). Combining the CDR3 with reference TRBV5-4 and TRBJ1-1 gives the whole variable domain ETGVTQSPTHLIKTRGQQVTLRCSSQSGHNTVSWYQQALGQGPQFIFQYYREEENGRGNFPPRFSGLQFPNYSSELNVNALELDDSALYLCASSLDSTGGMNTEAFFGQGTRLTVV.

J is TRBJ1-1 and V is TRBV30; unclear D gene. The CDR3 loop spans 13 amino acids. V lost 2 bases, J lost 1 base, and 8 bases lay in between. In germline, CDR1 is GTSNPN, CDR2 SVGIG (reference sequence). The CDR3: CAWSRVTNTEAFF. The CDR3 bases are TGTGCCTGGAGTCGGGTGACGAACACTGAAGCTTTCTTT.

This chain joins TRBV18 and TRBJ1-1; TRBD1 aligns across 7 bases. The CDR3 totals 16 residues. The V gene's germline CDR1 is KGHSH and CDR2 LQKENI. With V trimmed by 0 bases and J by 0 bases, 4 bases remained unmatched. In nucleotides, the CDR3 is TGTGCCAGCTCACCACCGCCAGGGGGGTTGAACACTGAAGCTTTCTTT. Amino acids: CASSPPPGGLNTEAFF.

V usage is TRBV4-1 and J usage is TRBJ2-7, with TRBD1 as a possible D gene (5 bases). Germline V gene data show CDR1 as MGHRA and CDR2 as YSYEKL. The length of the CDR3 is 20 residues. The ends were cut back, 2 bases at V and 2 bases at J, with 28 bases in the middle. The CDR3 DNA reads TGCGCCAGCAGCCAACCGCCATTGAAAGGGGCAGGGCTACCAACCTACGAGCAGTACTTC. Translated: CASSQPPLKGAGLPTYEQYF.

The chain carries TRBV6-5 and TRBJ1-2; 9 bases are shared with TRBD1. The V gene's germline CDR1 is MNHEY and CDR2 SVGAGI. The length of the CDR3 is 15 residues. The ends lost 5 bases at V and 5 bases at J; junction bases unmatched: 9. DNA of the CDR3: TGTGCCAGCAGTATTGGCCTTGACAGGGGGTATGGCTACACCTTC. Protein sequence: CASSIGLDRGYGYTF.

The chain's CDR3 is CASDQTGNSPLHF. Written as DNA, the CDR3 is TGTGCCAGCGATCAGACAGGAAATTCACCCCTCCACTTT. The rearrangement joins TRBV28 to TRBJ1-6; TRBD1 is a possible D gene (6 bases). Trimming cost V 8 bases and J 7 bases, with 12 bases left between them. The germline V gene has CDR1 MDHEN and CDR2 SYDVKM. The CDR3 spans 13 residues.

V gene TRBV6-5 combines with J gene TRBJ1-6, with a tentative D call TRBD1 (5 bases). The CDR3 has 16 amino acids. V lost 3 bases and J lost 0, with 9 bases in between. Looked up from germline, CDR1 is MNHEY and CDR2 is SVGAGI. The CDR3 coding sequence is TGTGCCAGCAGTTATAGGGGTAGCTCCTATAATTCACCCCTCCACTTT. Translation gives CASSYRGSSYNSPLHF.